The sequence of this TCR beta chain was determined in a study of blood T cell repertoires in COVID-19. The V gene's germline CDR1 is SGHNT and CDR2 YYREEE (reference sequence). This CDR3 is 17 amino acids long. Losses at the gene ends were 3 bases for V and 1 base for J; bases not matched to a gene: 7. Authors' processing steps: Amplifying reference gene primers gave estimates of nucleated cell counts. Libraries were prepared by immunoSEQ multiplex PCR; TCRdb keeps only in-frame clonotypes and omits some of them. The V and J calls and the clone size are those of that table, but D and trimming were determined from the DNA. The data hold about 50,000 clones, with about 84% observed a single time.

The rearrangement joins TRBV5-4 to TRBJ1-4, with TRBD1 matching 9 bases. The clonotype originates from a woman in her sixties or seventies with acute or convalescent COVID-19. Sequences were obtained from peripheral blood. The CDR3, as DNA: TGTGCCAGCAGCTCTGGACAGGGGAGTAGAACTAATGAAAAACTGTTTTTT. This sequence encodes CASSSGQGSRTNEKLFF.